This T cell receptor beta chain was captured in a study of T-cell reconstitution after alpha-beta-depleted transplantation in children. Regarding the study as a whole: TCRbeta diversity was high at day 60 in some patients (a result of surviving recipient T cells and thymic progenitors).

Construction of the TCRbeta library involved unique molecular identifiers. MiXCR, run by TCRdb on the PCR reads, gives a single entry per CDR3 protein. This sample yields fewer than 1 million distinct CDR3 sequences, of which around 17% are seen a single time; 5% belongs to the top ten. Concerning this clonotype: The target antigen is unknown.

The CDR3 contains 15 residues. Germline V gene data show CDR1 as SQVTM and CDR2 as ANQGSEA. Trimming pared 7 bases from V and 6 bases from J, leaving 21 bases between. Sequenced here: PBMCs, mostly from graft donor cells, sampled 360 days after TCRalphabeta/CD19-depleted stem cell transplant. The clonotype was recovered from a male patient between 5 and 17 years old who had a stem cell transplant for acute lymphoblastic leukemia, so the T cells may come from the graft donor. This chain uses TRBV29-1 with TRBJ2-2, with TRBD2 as a possible D gene (6 bases). The CDR3 DNA is TGCAGCGGGACGACGGGAGTCGGGTCACCCGGGGAGCTGTTTTTT. Translation: CSGTTGVGSPGELFF.